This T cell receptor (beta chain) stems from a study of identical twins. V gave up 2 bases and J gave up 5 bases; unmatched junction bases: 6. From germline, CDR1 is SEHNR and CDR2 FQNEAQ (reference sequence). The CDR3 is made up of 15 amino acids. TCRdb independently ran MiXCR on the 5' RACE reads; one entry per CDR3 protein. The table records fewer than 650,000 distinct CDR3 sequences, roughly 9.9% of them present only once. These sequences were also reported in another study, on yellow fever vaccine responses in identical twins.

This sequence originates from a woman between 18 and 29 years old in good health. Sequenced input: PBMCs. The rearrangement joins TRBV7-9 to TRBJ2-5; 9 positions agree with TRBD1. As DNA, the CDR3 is TGTGCCAGCAGCTTATCTGGACAGGGGATGGAGACCCAGTACTTC. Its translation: CASSLSGQGMETQYF. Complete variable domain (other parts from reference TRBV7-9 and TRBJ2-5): DTGVSQNPRHKITKRGQNVTFRCDPISEHNRLYWYRQTLGQGPEFLTYFQNEAQLEKSRLLSDRFSAERPKGSFSTLEIQRTEQGDSAMYLCASSLSGQGMETQYFGPGTRLLVL.